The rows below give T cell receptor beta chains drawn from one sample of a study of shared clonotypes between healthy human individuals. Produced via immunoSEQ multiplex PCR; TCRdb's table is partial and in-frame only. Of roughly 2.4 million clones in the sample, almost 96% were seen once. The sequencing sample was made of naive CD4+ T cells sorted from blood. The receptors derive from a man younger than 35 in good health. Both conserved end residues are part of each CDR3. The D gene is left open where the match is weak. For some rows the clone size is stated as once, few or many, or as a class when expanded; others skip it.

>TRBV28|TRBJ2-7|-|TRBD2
TGTGCCAGCAGTTTACTAGCGGGGGGGTCCTACGAGCAGTACTTC
CASSLLAGGSYEQYF
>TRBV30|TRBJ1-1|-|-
TGTGCCTGGATGAGGCGGGGTCTGAACACTGAAGCTTTCTTT
CAWMRRGLNTEAFF
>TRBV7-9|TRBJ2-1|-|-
TGTGCCAGCAGCTTAGAGGGCGGCTTCAATGAGCAGTTCTTC
CASSLEGGFNEQFF
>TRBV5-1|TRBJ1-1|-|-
TGCGCCAGCTCGAGGATAGGGATGGGTCCTGAAGCTTTCTTT
CASSRIGMGPEAFF
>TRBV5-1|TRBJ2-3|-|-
TGCGCCAGCAGCGCCGAGGGGAATACGCAGTATTTT
CASSAEGNTQYF
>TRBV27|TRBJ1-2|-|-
TGTGCCAGCAGTTCCGAACCAGGACCCTACTATGGCTACACCTTC
CASSSEPGPYYGYTF
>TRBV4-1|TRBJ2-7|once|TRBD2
TGCGCCAGCAGCCTTAGCGGGAGGGGTTCCTACGAGCAGTACTTC
CASSLSGRGSYEQYF
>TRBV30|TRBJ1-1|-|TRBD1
TGTGCCTGGAGTGCCGGGACAGGAGACACTGAAGCTTTCTTT
CAWSAGTGDTEAFF
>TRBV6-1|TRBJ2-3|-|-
TGTGCCTCTTCCGGGACCCGGACGGATACGCAGTATTTT
CASSGTRTDTQYF
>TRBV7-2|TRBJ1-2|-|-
TGTGCCAGCAAGGAGGATGTGAGGAACTATGGCTACACCTTC
CASKEDVRNYGYTF
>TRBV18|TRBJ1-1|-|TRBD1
TGTGCCAGCTCACCGGGACAGGGGTGGACCACTGAAGCTTTCTTT
CASSPGQGWTTEAFF
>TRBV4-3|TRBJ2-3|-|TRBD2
TGCGCCAGCAGCCAAGATTGGACTAGCGGGAGGACTAGCACAGATACGCAGTATTTT
CASSQDWTSGRTSTDTQYF
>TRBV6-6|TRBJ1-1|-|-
TGTGCCAGCAGTTACTTACAGAGTAAAGCTTTCTTT
CASSYLQSKAFF
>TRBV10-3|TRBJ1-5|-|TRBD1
TGTGCCATCAGTTCCGGGACAGGGGGCGGAATAGGTCAGCCCCAGCATTTT
CAISSGTGGGIGQPQHF
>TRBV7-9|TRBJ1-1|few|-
TGTGCCAGCAGCTTAGGGTTGGGCGGTGAAGCTTTCTTT
CASSLGLGGEAFF
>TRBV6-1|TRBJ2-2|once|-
TGTGCCAGCAGTGCCGGGACAAACACCGGGGAGCTGTTTTTT
CASSAGTNTGELFF
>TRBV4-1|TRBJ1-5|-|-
TGCGCCAGCAGCCCCGGGAGCCACAATCAGCCCCAGCATTTT
CASSPGSHNQPQHF
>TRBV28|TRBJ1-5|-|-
TGTGCCAGCAGTTTAAGGCCCCTTGGCAATCAGCCCCAGCATTTT
CASSLRPLGNQPQHF
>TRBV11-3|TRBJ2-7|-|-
TGTGCCAGCAGCCGGGACCGATCATCCTACGAGCAGTACTTC
CASSRDRSSYEQYF
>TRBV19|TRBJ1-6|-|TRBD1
TGTGCCAGTAGTAGGGGGGACAGGGGGCCTCGTAATTCACCCCTCCACTTT
CASSRGDRGPRNSPLHF
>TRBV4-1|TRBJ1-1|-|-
TGCGCCAGCACCTATGGACCGTTACCCCTGAACACTGAAGCTTTCTTT
CASTYGPLPLNTEAFF
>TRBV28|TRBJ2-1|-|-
TGTGCCAGCAAAACCGGGACCCAAGACTATGAGCAGTTCTTC
CASKTGTQDYEQFF
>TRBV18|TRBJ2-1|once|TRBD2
TGTGCCAGCTCACCTAGACTAGCGAATTACAATGAGCAGTTCTTC
CASSPRLANYNEQFF
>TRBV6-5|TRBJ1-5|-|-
TGTGCCAGCAGTTACGGGGTAAGCAATCAGCCCCAGCATTTT
CASSYGVSNQPQHF
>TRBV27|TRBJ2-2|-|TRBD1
TGTGCCAGCAGTTCCGCCGGGACAGGGTTCGACGGGGAGCTGTTTTTT
CASSSAGTGFDGELFF
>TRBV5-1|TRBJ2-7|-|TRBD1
TGCGCCAGCAGCTTGGCCTCCGGGACAGGGACCTACGAGCAGTACTTC
CASSLASGTGTYEQYF
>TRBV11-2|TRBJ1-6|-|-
TGTGCCAGCAGCTTAGTCGACAGTAATTCACCCCTCCACTTT
CASSLVDSNSPLHF
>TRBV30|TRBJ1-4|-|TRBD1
TGTGCCTGCTCCAGGACAGGGGGCAGGGAAAAACTGTTTTTT
CACSRTGGREKLFF
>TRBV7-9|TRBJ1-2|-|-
TGTGCCAGCAGCCCCCGACAGAATTCTAACTATGGCTACACCTTC
CASSPRQNSNYGYTF
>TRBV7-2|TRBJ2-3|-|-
TGTGCCAGCAGCTGGTACACAGATACGCAGTATTTT
CASSWYTDTQYF
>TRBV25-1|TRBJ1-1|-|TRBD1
TGTGCCAGCAGAGGACAGGCCTGGACTGAAGCTTTCTTT
CASRGQAWTEAFF
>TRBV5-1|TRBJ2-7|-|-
TGCGCCAGCAGCTTGGACAGCCCCATAGTTGCCGAGCAGTACTTC
CASSLDSPIVAEQYF
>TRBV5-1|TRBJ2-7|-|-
TGCGCCAGCAGCTTAAGTCACGAGCAGTACTTC
CASSLSHEQYF
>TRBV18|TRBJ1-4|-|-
TGTGCCAGCTCACCTCCGAATCTAGGGAGGAGAGGTGAAAAACTGTTTTTT
CASSPPNLGRRGEKLFF
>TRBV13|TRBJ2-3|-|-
TGTGCCAGCAGCCTCTCGGGGTCTAGCACAGATACGCAGTATTTT
CASSLSGSSTDTQYF
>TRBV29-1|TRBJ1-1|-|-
TGCAGCGTGGGAGCGGCCGAGGACACTGAAGCTTTCTTT
CSVGAAEDTEAFF
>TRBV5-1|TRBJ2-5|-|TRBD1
TGCGCCAGCAGCTTGGGACAGGGGGGTAGAGAGACCCAGTACTTC
CASSLGQGGRETQYF
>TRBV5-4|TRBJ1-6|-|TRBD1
TGTGCCAGCAGCCGCAGAGAGGACAGGGGGTCGACACCCCTCCACTTT
CASSRREDRGSTPLHF
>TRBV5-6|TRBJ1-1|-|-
TGTGCCAGCAGCTTGAGTTTGACACTGAACACTGAAGCTTTCTTT
CASSLSLTLNTEAFF
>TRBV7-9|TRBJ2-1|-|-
TGTGCCAGCAGCTTAGAGATCGGGGCCTTCGGCCAGCAGTTCTTC
CASSLEIGAFGQQFF
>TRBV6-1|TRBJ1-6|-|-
TGTGCCAGCATCGGACAGACCTATAATTCACCCCTCCACTTT
CASIGQTYNSPLHF
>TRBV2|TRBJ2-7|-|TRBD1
TGTGCCAGCACTGTAGGGACAGGGGGCTACGAGCAGTACTTC
CASTVGTGGYEQYF
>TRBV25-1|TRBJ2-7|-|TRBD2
TGTGCCAGCAGTGAGGCTAGCGGGGGGGCCGGCTACGAGCAGTACTTC
CASSEASGGAGYEQYF